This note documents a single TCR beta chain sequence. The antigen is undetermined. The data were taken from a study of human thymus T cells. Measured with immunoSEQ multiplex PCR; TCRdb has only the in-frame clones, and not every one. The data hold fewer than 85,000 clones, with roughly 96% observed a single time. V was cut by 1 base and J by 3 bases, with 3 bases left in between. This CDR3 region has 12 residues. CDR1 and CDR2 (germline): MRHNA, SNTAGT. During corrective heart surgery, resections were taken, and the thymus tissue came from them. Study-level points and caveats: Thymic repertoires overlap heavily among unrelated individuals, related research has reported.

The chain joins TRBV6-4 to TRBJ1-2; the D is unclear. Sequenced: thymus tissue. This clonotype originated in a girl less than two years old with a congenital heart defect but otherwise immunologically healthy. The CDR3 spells CASSDFYYGYTF. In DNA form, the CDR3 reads TGTGCCAGCAGTGACTTTTACTATGGCTACACCTTC.